This TCR beta chain was captured by sequencing in a study of cytotoxic CD8 clonotypes in ibrutinib-treated CLL. Study background: The study included approximately 12 relapsed/refractory and fewer than 16 treatment-naive patients; 17 to 18 had IGHV unmutated disease.

V shed 6 bases and J shed 3 bases, with 11 bases lying between them. Germline CDR1 ENHRY, CDR2 SYGVKD. The CDR3 has 14 amino acids. Profiled with immunoSEQ multiplex PCR; TCRdb holds only in-frame clones, not every one. The sample shows tens of thousands of clones, roughly 83% of them seen only once. Concerning this clone itself: The target antigen is unknown.

Findings and limits, study-wide: Whereas clonality rose at ibrutinib response, it declined toward baseline at progression.

The chain uses TRBV10-3 and TRBJ2-2, with D perhaps TRBD2 (6 bases). The clonotype originates from a human donor with chronic lymphocytic leukemia. The source was PBMCs, collected after 24 months of ibrutinib treatment. The CDR3 sequence is CAIRSGTDTGELFF. CDR3 nucleotides: TGTGCCATCAGATCCGGGACTGACACCGGGGAGCTGTTTTTT.